This TCR beta chain came from a study of early T cells in non-severe SARS-CoV-2 infection. Study results and caveats: Private and CD4 specificities were missed by VDJdb matching, skewed to anti-spike CD8.

V was shortened by 2 bases and J by 2 bases, with 9 bases between the two germline ends. The CDR3 has 15 amino acids. Per the germline V gene, CDR1 is KGHSH and CDR2 is LQKENI. Each CDR3 protein is one row after TCRdb ran MiXCR on the 5' RACE reads. There are some 50,000 distinct CDR3 sequences in the sample; around 9.3% occur only once, and approximately 4% lies in the top ten. This clonotype was recorded many times. Its antigen is still unknown. The sample consisted of whole blood, taken at baseline. The genes are TRBV18 and TRBJ2-2; D unclear. The receptor comes from an adult who was a healthcare worker with PCR-confirmed SARS-CoV-2 infection or an uninfected control (not recorded which). The DNA of the CDR3 is TGTGCCAGCTCACCATACAGCGATAACACCGGGGAGCTGTTTTTT. It specifies CASSPYSDNTGELFF. Full variable domain (missing parts from reference TRBV18 and TRBJ2-2): NAGVMQNPRHLVRRRGQEARLRCSPMKGHSHVYWYRQLPEEGLKFMVYLQKENIIDESGMPKERFSAEFPKEGPSILRIQQVVRGDSAAYFCASSPYSDNTGELFFGEGSRLTVL.